This T cell receptor beta chain comes out of a study of CD8 T cells in ankylosing spondylitis. TCRdb re-called the 5' RACE reads with MiXCR, one entry per CDR3 protein. Found here are about 160,000 distinct CDR3 sequences, 9.8% of them singletons; the top ten hold approximately 16%. This clonotype was found many times. This clonotype was obtained from a female donor with ankylosing spondylitis or in good health (not recorded which). Sequenced material: blood, either unsorted or a sorted T cell fraction (not recorded which).

The CDR3 DNA reads as TGTGCCAGCAGCGTTGGGGACAGGGTAACTGGCTACACCTTC. This sequence encodes CASSVGDRVTGYTF. V gene TRBV9 combines with J gene TRBJ1-2; 9 bases are a match to TRBD1. From germline, CDR1 is SGDLS and CDR2 YYNGEE. J gave up 7 bases and V 2 bases, and 6 bases lay outside the gene matches. The length of the CDR3 is 14 residues.